These 11 T cell receptor beta chains were all obtained from the same sample, sequenced in a study of T cell changes during pregnancy in multiple sclerosis. Repertoires were generated with immunoSEQ multiplex PCR, while TCRdb's copy carries only in-frame clones and drops some. The sample has roughly 60,000 clones; about nine tenths are singletons. The sequencing used peripheral blood, collected in the second trimester of pregnancy. The source of these receptors is a female donor with multiple sclerosis, enrolled in a pregnancy study.

V usage is TRBV9 and J usage is TRBJ2-7, with D possibly TRBD2 on 5 matching bases. The length of the CDR3 is 13 residues. V dropped 3 bases and J dropped 1 base, with 8 bases sitting between them. Germline CDR1 SGDLS, CDR2 YYNGEE. CDR3 coding DNA: TGTGCCAGCAGCGCGGACTTGTCCTACGAGCAGTACTTC. This sequence encodes CASSADLSYEQYF.

The V and J genes are TRBV14 and TRBJ2-1; TRBD1 is a possible D gene (7 bases). Trimming left V 6 bases short and J 13 bases short, with 19 bases between. The CDR3 covers 13 residues. Germline loops: CDR1 SGHDN, CDR2 FVKESK. DNA of the CDR3: TGTGCCAGCAGTAGACAGGGAGGACTCGGACAGTTCTTC. Its translation: CASSRQGGLGQFF.

The CDR3 region is CASSLVSGVQSNEQFF. DNA of the CDR3: TGTGCCAGCAGCTTAGTCTCGGGAGTTCAGAGCAATGAGCAGTTCTTC. The chain joins TRBV7-2 to TRBJ2-1, with D perhaps TRBD2 (6 bases). V gave up 1 base and J gave up 6 bases, with 16 bases separating them. CDR1 is SGHTA and CDR2 is FQGNSA in the germline V gene. The CDR3 has 16 residues. The complete variable domain, with remaining parts taken from reference TRBV7-2 and TRBJ2-1, reads GAGVSQSPSNKVTEKGKDVELRCDPISGHTALYWYRQSLGQGLEFLIYFQGNSAPDKSGLPSDRFSAERTGGSVSTLTIQRTQQEDSAVYLCASSLVSGVQSNEQFFGPGTRLTVL.

The chain joins TRBV10-3 to TRBJ2-7; D might be TRBD1 (6 bases). From germline, CDR1 is ENHRY and CDR2 SYGVKD. The germline V and J ends were trimmed by 4 bases and 2 bases, with 12 bases remaining between them. The CDR3 is made up of 14 amino acids. CDR3 amino acids: CAISANRAAYEQYF. As DNA, the CDR3 is TGTGCCATCAGTGCAAACAGGGCCGCCTACGAGCAGTACTTC.

The J gene is TRBJ2-1, the V gene TRBV7-3, with 7 bases identical to TRBD2. V gave up 3 bases and J gave up 0 bases; unmatched junction bases: 5. Germline CDR1 SGHTA, CDR2 FQGTGA. The CDR3 covers 16 residues. The CDR3 is CASSLTLASSYNEQFF. CDR3 DNA sequence: TGTGCCAGCAGCTTGACACTAGCGAGCTCCTACAATGAGCAGTTCTTC.

The V and J genes are TRBV2 and TRBJ2-4; D remains ambiguous. Germline V lookup: CDR1 SNHLY, CDR2 FYNNEI. The CDR3 extends over 15 amino acids. V lost 3 bases and J 0 bases, leaving 9 bases between the germline ends. In DNA form, the CDR3 reads TGTGCCAGCAGTGATTCCGGTCTAGCCAAAAACATTCAGTACTTC. Amino acid sequence: CASSDSGLAKNIQYF.

The chain recombines TRBV28 with TRBJ2-3; 7 bases are shared with TRBD2. J gave up 3 bases and V 1 base, and 10 bases lay outside the gene matches. Germline V gene lookup returns CDR1 MDHEN and CDR2 SYDVKM. This CDR3 is 17 amino acids long. The CDR3 DNA sequence: TGTGCCAGCAGTTTATTGGGCCAGCGGGAAGGTACAGATACGCAGTATTTT. Translated, it gives CASSLLGQREGTDTQYF.

The chain employs TRBV6-1 and TRBJ2-7, with a weak D call TRBD1 (6 bases). In germline, CDR1 is MNHNS, CDR2 SASEGT. V was cut by 6 bases and J by 5 bases, with 14 bases left in between. CDR3 size: 13 residues. The CDR3 nucleotides read TGTGCCAGCAGCATAAGATCAGGGGACGAGCAGTACTTC. This codes for CASSIRSGDEQYF.

V and J are TRBV28 and TRBJ1-2; 11 bases are a match to TRBD1. This CDR3 spans 15 amino acids. V was clipped by 6 bases and J by 6 bases; unmatched bases: 9. Per the germline V gene, CDR1 is MDHEN and CDR2 is SYDVKM. The DNA for the CDR3 is TGTGCCAGCAGGACCCAACAGGACAGGGGGCATGGCTACACCTTC. This encodes CASRTQQDRGHGYTF.

The chain couples TRBV5-8 to TRBJ2-7, with 10 positions matching TRBD1. The CDR3 spans 15 residues. Germline V gene data show CDR1 as SGHTS and CDR2 as YDEGEE. Losses at the gene ends were 4 bases for V and 6 bases for J; bases not matched to a gene: 10. The CDR3 spells CASSQRTGGYSEQYF. The DNA of the CDR3 is TGTGCCAGCAGCCAACGGACAGGGGGGTACAGCGAGCAGTACTTC.

The V gene is TRBV15, the J gene TRBJ1-5; TRBD1 matches 9 bases. The CDR3 is 18 residues long. J was trimmed by 7 bases and V by 0 bases; bases with no gene match: 13. Looked up from germline, CDR1 is LNHNV and CDR2 is YYDKDF (reference sequence). In DNA, the CDR3 is TGTGCCACCAGCAGAGACGGGTGGGAGACAGGGGGATTGCAGCCCCAGCATTTT. As protein: CATSRDGWETGGLQPQHF.